The 31 T cell receptor beta chains below come from one sample, sequenced in a study of human T cells and chemical hapten exposure. MiXCR, applied by TCRdb to the RACE reads, yields one record per CDR3 protein. The sample shows roughly 52,000 distinct CDR3 sequences, 8% to 13% of them seen only once. As to time point: patch test 1, 2 weeks after DPC sensitization. The sample's treatment: therapeutic diphenylcyclopropenone sensitization with weekly scalp DPC. Unfractionated whole blood yielded the extracted total RNA. This sample comprised whole blood, obtained in connection with sensitization to the hapten diphenylcyclopropenone (DPC). Receptors originate from a woman in her forties with alopecia areata. Some clones in this sample may be carry-over from other donors' samples.

This clonotype has ten or more counts. V gene TRBV3-1 combines with J gene TRBJ2-7; a possible D gene is TRBD2 (5 bases). Germline CDR1 and CDR2: LGHDT and YNNKEL (reference sequence). This CDR3 comprises 12 residues. The V end lost 4 bases, the J end lost 6 bases, and 10 bases lay between the germline ends. The DNA for the CDR3 is TGTGCCAGCAGCCGTCCCCGGGGCGAGCAGTACTTC. As protein: CASSRPRGEQYF.

A few counts support this clonotype. The chain carries TRBV18 and TRBJ1-2; D remains unclear. V lost 1 base and J lost 8, with 11 bases in between. From germline, CDR1 is KGHSH and CDR2 LQKENI. The CDR3 has 13 amino acids. CDR3 region: CASSPRGSEGYTF. DNA of the CDR3: TGTGCCAGCTCACCACGAGGGAGTGAGGGCTACACCTTC.

This clonotype was counted only a few times. The gene calls are TRBV16 and TRBJ2-1; 9 bases fit TRBD1. The J segment lost 2 bases and the V segment lost 3 bases, leaving 2 bases of the junction unmatched. The germline V gene has CDR1 KGHSY and CDR2 FQNENV. This CDR3 comprises 15 residues. In DNA, the CDR3 is TGTGCCAGCAGCCAGGGACAGGGTGCCTACAATGAGCAGTTCTTC. Protein sequence: CASSQGQGAYNEQFF.

The sample holds a few counts of this clonotype. The V call is TRBV13, the J call TRBJ2-6; TRBD1 matches at 7 bases. The CDR3 contains 18 residues. Germline V CDR1 and CDR2: PRHDT, FYEKMQ (reference sequence). Unmatched junction bases numbered 11, after V lost 5 bases and J lost 1 base. CDR3 amino acids: CASSGRQGVGSGANVLTF. The CDR3 DNA is TGTGCCAGCAGCGGCAGACAGGGTGTAGGGTCTGGGGCCAACGTCCTGACTTTC.

This clonotype was picked up a small number of times. The chain uses TRBV7-2 and TRBJ2-7; no clear D. With 5 bases removed from V and 1 base from J, the gap between germline ends came to 15 bases. Germline loops: CDR1 SGHTA, CDR2 FQGNSA. The CDR3 is 15 amino acids. CDR3 in amino acids: CASSPEPIGSYEQYF. CDR3 nucleotides: TGTGCCAGCAGCCCCGAACCGATCGGTTCCTACGAGCAGTACTTC.

This clonotype was counted ten times or more. The chain uses TRBV6-1 and TRBJ1-4, with TRBD1 matching over 7 bases. V was clipped by 2 bases and J by 10 bases; unmatched bases: 10. Germline assignment: CDR1 MNHNS and CDR2 SASEGT. The CDR3 length is 15 residues. The CDR3 is CASSERGRKLGKLFF. The CDR3 region has the DNA TGTGCCAGCAGTGAAAGGGGGCGAAAGTTAGGAAAACTGTTTTTT.

There are a few counts of this clonotype. V usage is TRBV23-1 and J usage is TRBJ2-7; D is ambiguous. TRBV23-1 is an open reading frame whose function is uncertain. There are 16 residues in the CDR3. V lost 3 bases to trimming and J lost 6 bases, with 21 bases between them. CDR3 sequence (DNA): TGCGCCAGCAGTCATGGAGTATACGGAGCTCGCCGCGAGCAGTACTTC. This encodes CASSHGVYGARREQYF.

This clonotype was counted at least ten times. The rearrangement links TRBV7-9 to TRBJ2-1; 7 nucleotides agree with TRBD2. Germline loops: CDR1 SEHNR, CDR2 FQNEAQ (reference sequence). The CDR3 runs 20 residues. V was clipped by 5 bases and J by 0 bases; unmatched bases: 19. The CDR3 loop is CASSPTRWEGLKTSYNEQFF. CDR3 nucleotide sequence: TGTGCCAGCAGCCCCACACGGTGGGAGGGCCTTAAGACCTCCTACAATGAGCAGTTCTTC.

This chain uses TRBV7-2 with TRBJ1-2, with no clear D. V was shortened by 2 bases and J by 8 bases, with 15 bases between the two germline ends. The CDR3 spans 14 residues. The V gene's germline CDR1 is SGHTA and CDR2 FQGNSA. The CDR3 protein is CASSLRQIGPGYTF. CDR3 in DNA: TGTGCCAGCAGCTTAAGACAAATTGGGCCAGGCTACACCTTC.

This chain links TRBV9 with TRBJ2-2; no firm D call. Germline loops: CDR1 SGDLS, CDR2 YYNGEE. The V end lost 0 bases, the J end lost 2 bases, and 5 bases lay between the germline ends. This CDR3 comprises 14 residues. The CDR3 reads CASSVARNTGELFF. The CDR3, as DNA: TGTGCCAGCAGCGTAGCACGTAACACCGGGGAGCTGTTTTTT.

This chain connects TRBV20-1 to TRBJ1-4; D gene uncertain. CDR3 length: 12 residues. Between the trimmed V and J ends, which lost 3 bases and 8 bases, there was a span of 10 bases. Germline CDR1 is DFQATT and CDR2 is SNEGSKA (reference sequence). DNA for the CDR3: TGCAGTGCTAGCGGGATCGGCGAAAAACTGTTTTTT. It translates to CSASGIGEKLFF.

The chain couples TRBV29-1 to TRBJ2-2, with D possibly TRBD2 on 6 matching bases. V lost 0 bases and J 7 bases, leaving 9 bases between the germline ends. Germline V gene data show CDR1 as SQVTM and CDR2 as ANQGSEA. This CDR3 has 13 residues. The chain's CDR3 is CSVEDRGVGELFF. The CDR3 bases are TGCAGCGTTGAAGATCGCGGGGTCGGGGAGCTGTTTTTT.

This clonotype was counted many times. V usage is TRBV12-3 or TRBV12-4 and J usage is TRBJ2-6; D gene uncertain. The V gene lost 1 base and the J gene lost 0 bases, with 4 bases spanning the gap. This CDR3 has 15 amino acids. The CDR3 DNA sequence: TGTGCCAGCAGTTTAGGCTACTCTGGGGCCAACGTCCTGACTTTC. Its translation: CASSLGYSGANVLTF.

The CDR3 DNA sequence: TGTGCCAGCCGCGAACCCGCGGGAGGGGTTACGCAGTATTTT. Amino acid sequence: CASREPAGGVTQYF. V gene TRBV11-2 combines with J gene TRBJ2-3; 9 nucleotides align to TRBD2. V dropped 8 bases and J dropped 8; count of bases not matched to a gene: 11. CDR1 is SGHAT and CDR2 is FQNNGV in the germline V gene. This CDR3 has 14 residues.

Notes on this clonotype: A clone one base away is much larger, so this may be a read error. V and J are TRBV3-1 and TRBJ2-7; a weak D match, TRBD2 (5 bases). With 11 bases removed from V and 3 bases from J, the gap between germline ends came to 14 bases. Per the germline V gene, CDR1 is LGHDT and CDR2 is YNNKEL (reference sequence). The CDR3 extends over 12 amino acids. CDR3 residues: CAGGTGFYEQYF. The CDR3 DNA reads as TGTGCCGGCGGAACGGGATTCTACGAGCAGTACTTC.

This clonotype was observed at least ten times. The chain is built from TRBV11-2 and TRBJ1-3; the D gene is possibly TRBD1 (6 bases). Per germline, CDR1 SGHAT and CDR2 FQNNGV. The V and J ends lost 5 bases and 0 bases respectively, with 8 bases between them. This CDR3 region has 14 residues. The CDR3 sequence is CASSPGHSGNTIYF. CDR3 in DNA: TGTGCCAGCAGCCCGGGACACTCTGGAAACACCATATATTTT.

This clonotype has a count of ten or more. The genes are TRBV4-3 and TRBJ2-4, with TRBD2 as a possible D gene (5 bases). Trimming removed 3 bases from V and 3 bases from J, with 12 bases in between. The CDR3 spans 15 residues. Germline CDR1 reads LGHNA; CDR2 reads YSLEER. The CDR3 DNA is TGCGCCAGCAGCCACACCGGGAATGGCAAAAACATTCAGTACTTC. Translation: CASSHTGNGKNIQYF.

This clonotype appeared a few times. The chain recombines TRBV9 with TRBJ2-1; D is uncertain. This CDR3 has 15 residues. Germline V gene lookup returns CDR1 SGDLS and CDR2 YYNGEE. Trimming left V 0 bases short and J 8 bases short, with 15 bases between. DNA of the CDR3: TGTGCCAGCAGCGTAGAATGGGAAGAGTTTGATGAGCAGTTCTTC. Amino acid sequence: CASSVEWEEFDEQFF.

The chain uses TRBV20-1 and TRBJ2-6; 12 positions match TRBD2. Germline V gene sequence: CDR1 DFQATT, CDR2 SNEGSKA (reference sequence). V lost 6 bases and J lost 0; bases outside the gene matches: 6. This CDR3 comprises 17 residues. In DNA form, the CDR3 reads TGCAGTGCCCCTAGCGGGGGGGTGGGCTCTGGGGCCAACGTCCTGACTTTC. Protein product: CSAPSGGVGSGANVLTF.

This chain connects TRBV4-1 to TRBJ1-5; possible D gene TRBD1, 6 bases. Germline values: CDR1 MGHRA, CDR2 YSYEKL. The CDR3 length is 15 residues. Trimming stripped 0 bases from V and 3 bases from J, with 9 bases between. CDR3 region: CASSQEDSLNQPQHF. The CDR3 DNA reads as TGCGCCAGCAGCCAAGAGGACAGCCTCAATCAGCCCCAGCATTTT.

The V gene is TRBV11-3, the J gene TRBJ2-7, with D perhaps TRBD1 or TRBD2 (5 bases each). Germline values: CDR1 SGHNT, CDR2 YENEEA. CDR3 size: 15 residues. Trimming left V 6 bases short and J 3 bases short, with 18 bases between. CDR3 DNA: TGTGCCAGCAGTTTGACCGGGACGGACCTCTACGAGCAGTACTTC. Residues: CASSLTGTDLYEQYF.

Many counts were recorded for this clonotype. V is TRBV27 and J is TRBJ1-5, with 7 bases lining up with TRBD1. Germline V CDR1 and CDR2: MNHEY, SMNVEV (reference sequence). The CDR3 is 16 residues long. The V segment lost 3 bases and the J segment 2 bases; nucleotides outside the gene matches: 7. The CDR3 coding sequence is TGTGCCAGCAGTTTCCAGGGGGGGGGCGGCAATCAGCCCCAGCATTTT. Its protein is CASSFQGGGGNQPQHF.

The genes are TRBV5-1 and TRBJ2-1; TRBD2 aligns across 12 bases. V lost 4 bases to trimming and J lost 7 bases; unmatched junction nucleotides: 6. The length of the CDR3 is 15 residues. Germline values: CDR1 SGHRS, CDR2 YFSETQ. CDR3 DNA: TGCGCCAGCAGCCCTCTAGCGGGGGGGAGTAATGAGCAGTTCTTC. Its protein is CASSPLAGGSNEQFF.

This clonotype showed up many times. The CDR3 loop is CASSSPVGSGSNDEQFF. CDR3 DNA: TGTGCCAGCAGTTCCCCCGTGGGTAGCGGGAGTAATGATGAGCAGTTCTTC. The V and J genes are TRBV28 and TRBJ2-1, with 9 bases aligning to TRBD2. With V trimmed by 4 bases and J by 8 bases, 15 bases remained unmatched. The CDR3 spans 17 residues. Germline V CDR1 and CDR2: MDHEN, SYDVKM. Based on the CDR3 plus reference TRBV28 and TRBJ2-1, the full variable domain is DVKVTQSSRYLVKRTGEKVFLECVQDMDHENMFWYRQDPGLGLRLIYFSYDVKMKEKGDIPEGYSVSREKKERFSLILESASTNQTSMYLCASSSPVGSGSNDEQFFGPGTRLTVL.

In this sample, this clonotype turned up many times. The V call is TRBV18, the J call TRBJ1-2; a weak D match, TRBD1 (5 bases). CDR3 length: 16 residues. Looked up from germline, CDR1 is KGHSH and CDR2 is LQKENI. V was cut by 3 bases and J by 0 bases, with 14 bases left in between. The CDR3 sequence: CASSPAGRSPNYGYTF. For the CDR3, the DNA is TGTGCCAGCTCACCCGCGGGACGTTCACCTAACTATGGCTACACCTTC. The variable domain in full, with the rest retrieved from reference TRBV18 and TRBJ1-2, is NAGVMQNPRHLVRRRGQEARLRCSPMKGHSHVYWYRQLPEEGLKFMVYLQKENIIDESGMPKERFSAEFPKEGPSILRIQQVVRGDSAAYFCASSPAGRSPNYGYTFGSGTRLTVV.

In its sample, this clonotype was seen many times. The chain has TRBV7-9 and TRBJ1-4; 7 bases align to TRBD1. Germline loops: CDR1 SEHNR, CDR2 FQNEAQ (reference sequence). Trimming removed 3 bases from V and 4 bases from J; junction bases left unmatched: 8. This CDR3 has 16 amino acids. CDR3 bases: TGTGCCAGCAGCTTCGGAAAGGGACAGTTTAATGAAAAACTGTTTTTT. Amino acid sequence: CASSFGKGQFNEKLFF. The whole variable domain, remainder taken from reference TRBV7-9 and TRBJ1-4, is DTGVSQNPRHKITKRGQNVTFRCDPISEHNRLYWYRQTLGQGPEFLTYFQNEAQLEKSRLLSDRFSAERPKGSFSTLEIQRTEQGDSAMYLCASSFGKGQFNEKLFFGSGTQLSVL.

This clonotype was picked up many times. V gene TRBV7-8 combines with J gene TRBJ1-5; no firm D call. V lost 5 bases to trimming and J lost 10 bases, with 12 bases between them. This CDR3 is built from 12 residues. CDR1 SGHVS and CDR2 FQNEAQ come from the germline V gene. The CDR3 reads CASSPVLGPQHF. The CDR3 coding sequence is TGTGCCAGCAGCCCGGTCCTCGGTCCCCAGCATTTT.

This clonotype was seen at least ten times. The chain employs TRBV6-4 and TRBJ1-1; a possible D gene is TRBD1 (6 bases). Trimming took 6 bases from V and 0 from J, leaving 8 bases between them. Looked up from germline, CDR1 is MRHNA and CDR2 is SNTAGT. The CDR3 length is 13 residues. The CDR3 region has the DNA TGTGCCAGCAGGAGGGGGGTGAACACTGAAGCTTTCTTT. This encodes CASRRGVNTEAFF.

This clonotype appeared many times. This sequence joins TRBV29-1 and TRBJ2-3; tentative D call: TRBD2 (6 bases). V was pared by 4 bases and J by 1 base, with 18 bases between. Germline CDR1 is SQVTM and CDR2 is ANQGSEA. This CDR3 has 16 residues. The DNA for the CDR3 is TGCAGCGTTGCCCTGGAGGGAGTAGTAGGCACAGATACGCAGTATTTT. This encodes CSVALEGVVGTDTQYF.

This clonotype came up a few times. The CDR3 nucleotides read TGTGCCACCAGTGACTTTGCGTGGGGCACAGATACGCAGTATTTT. Protein sequence: CATSDFAWGTDTQYF. The chain employs TRBV24-1 and TRBJ2-3; D is unresolved. Germline lookup yields CDR1 KGHDR and CDR2 SFDVKD. The CDR3 totals 15 residues. The germline V and J ends were trimmed by 4 bases and 1 base, with 11 bases remaining between them.

This clonotype was seen more than once but under ten times. The chain carries TRBV28 and TRBJ1-1, with TRBD1 identical over 7 bases. CDR1 is MDHEN, CDR2 SYDVKM, per germline. The CDR3 has 13 amino acids. V lost 6 bases, J lost 10 bases, and 11 bases stayed unmatched. This chain's CDR3 is CASSRDSGVSAFF. CDR3 DNA: TGTGCCAGCAGCCGGGACAGCGGGGTGTCAGCTTTCTTT.